Sequencing of this T cell receptor (beta chain) was carried out in a study of Graves' ophthalmopathy and Graves' hyperthyroidism. This CDR3 region has 13 residues. V shed 7 bases and J shed 1 base, with 8 bases lying between them. In germline, CDR1 is SEHNR, CDR2 FQNEAQ (reference sequence). The PBMCs were taken from under 12 ml of fresh peripheral blood. Amplification targeted the TCR beta CDR3 regions, with RNA transcripts as the source material. An initial RT-PCR round employing HTBI primers preceded a second-round multiplex PCR. TCRdb re-called the multiplex PCR reads with MiXCR, one entry per CDR3 protein. The sample contains about 170,000 distinct CDR3 sequences, over 35% of which appear only once.

The rearrangement joins TRBV7-9 to TRBJ1-3; D is unclear. The sequence derives from a woman aged 35 to 49 with Graves' ophthalmopathy. Sequencing used peripheral blood. This chain's CDR3 is CASIRSSGNTIYF. As DNA, the CDR3 is TGTGCCAGCATCAGGAGTTCTGGAAACACCATATATTTT.